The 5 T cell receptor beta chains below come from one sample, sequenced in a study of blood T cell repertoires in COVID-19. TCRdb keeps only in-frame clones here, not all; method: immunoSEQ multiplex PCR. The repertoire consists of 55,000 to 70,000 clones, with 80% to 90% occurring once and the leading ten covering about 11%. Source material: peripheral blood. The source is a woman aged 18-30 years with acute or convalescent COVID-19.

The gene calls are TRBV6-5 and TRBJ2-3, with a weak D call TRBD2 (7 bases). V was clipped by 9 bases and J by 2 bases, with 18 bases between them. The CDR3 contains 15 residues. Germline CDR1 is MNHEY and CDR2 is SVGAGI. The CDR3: CASMRAGATTDTQYF. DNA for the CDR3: TGTGCCAGTATGCGGGCGGGGGCCACCACAGATACGCAGTATTTT.

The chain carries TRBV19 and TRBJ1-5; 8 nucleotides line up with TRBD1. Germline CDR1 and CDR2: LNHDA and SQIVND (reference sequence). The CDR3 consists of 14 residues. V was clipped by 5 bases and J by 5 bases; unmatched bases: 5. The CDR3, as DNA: TGTGCCAGTAGTGGGACGGACAGGGATCAGCCCCAGCATTTT. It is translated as CASSGTDRDQPQHF.

In DNA form, the CDR3 reads TGTGCCAGCAGCTTAGGGGGCCCAGGGAACACTGAAGCTTTCTTT. Protein: CASSLGGPGNTEAFF. J is TRBJ1-1 and V is TRBV11-2; tentative D call: TRBD1 (5 bases). The CDR3 has 15 amino acids. Germline loops: CDR1 SGHAT, CDR2 FQNNGV. Trimming shortened V by 1 base and J by 1 base, and 10 bases separated the two germline ends.

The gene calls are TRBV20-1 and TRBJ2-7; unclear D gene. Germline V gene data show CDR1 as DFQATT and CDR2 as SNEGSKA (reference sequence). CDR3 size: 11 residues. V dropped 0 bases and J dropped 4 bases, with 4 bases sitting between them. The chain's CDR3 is CSARDGYEQYF. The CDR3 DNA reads TGCAGTGCTAGAGACGGTTACGAGCAGTACTTC.

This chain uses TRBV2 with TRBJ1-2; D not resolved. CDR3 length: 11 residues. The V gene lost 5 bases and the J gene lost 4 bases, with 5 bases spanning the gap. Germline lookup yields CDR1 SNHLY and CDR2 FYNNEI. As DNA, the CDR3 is TGTGCCAGCAGTATTAGCTATGGCTACACCTTC. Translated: CASSISYGYTF.